This T cell receptor beta chain appears in the sequencing data of a study of vaccination and CD4 T cells after COVID-19. On the study more broadly: Post-COVID samples were collected a median around 100 days following diagnosis, spanning 35 to 161.

This clonotype occurred a few times. Its antigen remains unidentified. Treatment given: roughly 11-day PBMC culture with coronavirus spike peptide pools or control peptides (ViraFEST assay). Scientists separated out CD4+ T cells through negative selection following 10 days in culture. At the Johns Hopkins FTIC core, DNA taken from cultured CD4+ T cells was sequenced by way of the Oncomine TCR Beta short-read assay. Using the QIAamp micro DNA kit, genomic DNA was extracted from the CD4+ T cells that had been cultured. MiXCR, applied by TCRdb to the PCR reads, yields one record per CDR3 protein. The profile shows some 16,000 distinct CDR3 sequences, around 52% of them singletons. V shed 3 bases, J shed 4 bases, and the junction held 8 bases outside the gene matches. The V gene's germline CDR1 is MNHEY and CDR2 SMNVEV (reference sequence). The CDR3 contains 15 residues.

This specimen was CD4+ T cells from blood, cultured in vitro, taken before SARS-CoV-2 vaccination. The chain links TRBV27 to TRBJ1-1; TRBD1 matches 7 bases. The clonotype originates from a human donor who had recovered from COVID-19. The CDR3 region has the DNA TGTGCCAGCAGTTTTTTCGACAGGGTGGGCACTGAAGCTTTCTTT. Its translation: CASSFFDRVGTEAFF.